This T cell receptor (beta chain) was recorded in a study of neurological immune-mediated disorders. This CDR3 has 16 amino acids. V was trimmed by 2 bases and J by 2 bases, leaving 14 bases between them. This clonotype occurred many times. TCRdb re-derived calls from the 5' RACE reads in MiXCR, one entry per CDR3 protein. The data contain approximately 50,000 distinct CDR3 sequences, more than 5% of them singletons. The clonotype originates from a woman younger than 30 with multiple sclerosis. The sequenced sample was CD4+ T cells from blood. The chain couples TRBV12-3 or TRBV12-4 to TRBJ2-3; D is tentatively TRBD1 or TRBD2 (5 bases each). The CDR3 here is CASSLSGGLPTDTQYF. The CDR3 nucleotides read TGTGCCAGCAGTTTAAGTGGGGGTCTACCCACAGATACGCAGTATTTT.